This TCR beta chain was sequenced in a study of T-cell reconstitution after alpha-beta-depleted transplantation in children. Construction of the TCRbeta library involved unique molecular identifiers. TCRdb reanalysed the PCR reads using MiXCR and keeps one entry per CDR3 protein. The sample shows about 240,000 distinct CDR3 sequences, 12% of them seen only once. This clonotype was seen ten or more times. This CDR3 contains 14 residues. V was trimmed by 0 bases and J by 4 bases, leaving 10 bases between them. Germline V gene sequence: CDR1 DFQATT, CDR2 SNEGSKA (reference sequence). The source was PBMCs from the stem cell graft donor, collected from the stem cell graft. This TCR was sampled from a human donor who donated a stem cell graft to a child with acute lymphoblastic leukemia. The chain links TRBV20-1 to TRBJ1-5; tentatively, D is TRBD1 (5 bases). The CDR3, as DNA: TGCAGTGCTAGAGAGATTGGGGGGAATCAGCCCCAGCATTTT. This gives the protein CSAREIGGNQPQHF.